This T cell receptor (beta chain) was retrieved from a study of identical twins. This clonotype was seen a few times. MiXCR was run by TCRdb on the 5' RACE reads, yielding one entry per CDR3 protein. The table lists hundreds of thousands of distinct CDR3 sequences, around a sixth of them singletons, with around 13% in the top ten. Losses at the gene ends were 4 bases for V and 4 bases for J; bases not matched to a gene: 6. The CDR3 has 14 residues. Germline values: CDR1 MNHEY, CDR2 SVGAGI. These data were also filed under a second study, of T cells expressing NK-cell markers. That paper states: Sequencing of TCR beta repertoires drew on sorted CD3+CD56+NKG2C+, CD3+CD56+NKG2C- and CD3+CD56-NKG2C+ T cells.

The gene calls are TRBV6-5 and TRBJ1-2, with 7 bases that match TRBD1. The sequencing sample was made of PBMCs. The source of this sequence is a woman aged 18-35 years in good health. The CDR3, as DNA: TGTGCCAGCAGTTTCACCGACAGGGCCTATGGCTACACCTTC. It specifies CASSFTDRAYGYTF.